Detailed here is one TCR beta chain. Its antigen is currently not known. A read error may account for a junction end that differs from germline. This sample is part of a study of regulatory T cells in long-lasting Graves disease (dated by TCRdb to about 2021). Notes on the research overall: In the newly diagnosed Graves' disease group, patients had been taking antithyroid drugs for less than 3 months. This study used TCR sequencing and RNA sequencing of peripheral blood to compare persistent Graves' disease patients against newly diagnosed Graves' disease patients. The study was registered as a clinical trial and conducted in China. A total of about 33 samples were covered by TCR sequencing, comprising approximately 13 persistent and around 20 newly diagnosed Graves' disease patients.

Read against the paper, the sample's time point label means: newly diagnosed GD, antithyroid drugs for less than 3 months. For both TCR sequencing and RNA sequencing, RNA was extracted from PBMCs using TRIzol. Graves' disease was diagnosed according to American Thyroid Association guidelines. Patients for the study were recruited at an endocrinology department in Xi'an, China. From each patient, about 9.7 milliliters of peripheral blood was collected into an EDTA anticoagulant tube. Ficoll Paque Plus density gradient separation was used to isolate PBMCs, and no further T cell sorting was performed. An Agilent 2100 Bioanalyzer and agarose gel were used to check RNA quality, and a NanoDrop 2000 was used to measure RNA concentration. The germline V gene (reference sequence) sets CDR1 to SGHKS and CDR2 to YYEKEE. Its CDR3 holds 17 amino acids, cysteine through phenylalanine. The only DNA kept is the CDR3, 51 bases in frame from the first base.

Receptor amplification or capture employed multiplex PCR. The listed sequencing device is Illumina HiSeq 4000. CDR3 regions were amplified by Arm-PCR with iRepertoire HTBI primers to construct TCR beta libraries. Gel purification was performed on PCR products prior to sequencing. Concerning the study's data processing: Gene usage analysis of CDR3 amino acid clonotypes used the 55 to 80 TRBV and 14 to 15 TRBJ segments found across samples. Filtered high-quality paired reads were merged into contigs using COPE and FqMerger. BLAST was used to align contigs to the IMGT TRBV, TRBD and TRBJ reference genes, and CDR3 was defined following IMGT. Any clonotype with a frequency above 0.1% was counted as a highly expanded clone. Shannon entropy was used to measure repertoire diversity, and the Gini coefficient was used to measure V-J evenness. A clonotype was considered public if more than one individual shared it. TCRdb passed the public sequencing reads through fastp at Q25 and MiXCR, retaining productive beta sequences. All rows with the same CDR3 protein become a single entry with the most common DNA and genes. Here the V and J calls rest on TCRdb's processing, not on the authors' analysis. This sample holds approximately 400,000 distinct CDR3 sequences; over 14% were observed only once. About 8.2% of the sample is in the top ten clones.

Study-wide conclusions, independent of this receptor: Only peripheral blood was studied, because thyroid tissue, the primary lesion, was inaccessible. Sequencing and analysis were restricted to the TCR beta chain. Patients with persistent disease shared more public clonotypes (under 3,000) than newly diagnosed patients did (around 930). The small sample size was acknowledged by the authors as a limitation that may reduce accuracy. Preferential use of TRBV28, TRBJ1-2 and TRBJ2-5 was observed in persistent disease, whereas TRBV20-1 and TRBJ2-1 were favored in newly diagnosed disease. Compared with newly diagnosed patients, patients with persistent Graves' disease had lower TCR Shannon entropy and fewer highly expanded clones, which suggests clonal expansion.

These data also featured in a second study, about T cells in Graves' hyperthyroidism and ophthalmopathy. The second paper states: Graves' hyperthyroidism was defined as stable when no progression to ophthalmopathy occurred over 18 months of follow-up. Hyperthyroidism patients were newly diagnosed, had a disease duration of under 2 months, and were aged 18 to 65 years. Any patient with an uncontrolled infection, another autoimmune disease, pregnancy or lactation was excluded. Diagnoses were based on clinical symptoms, serum thyroxine and TRAb, thyroid ultrasound and orbital computed tomography. For the first round of RT-PCR on the TCR CDR3, the HTBI primer set was used together with the Qiagen OneStep RT-PCR kit. Most expanded thyroid clonotypes (frequency above 0.001) were also detected in blood, a finding suggesting that blood repertoires may reflect thyroid immune responses. A 13 V-J signature model separated ophthalmopathy from stable hyperthyroidism, with around 91% sensitivity and 81.08% specificity in cross-validation and 80%/75% in testing. In validation, the model predicted progression to ophthalmopathy with approximately 71% sensitivity and approximately 72% specificity, a median of roughly seven months before onset. TCR V-J signatures able to tell the groups apart were searched for in a discovery cohort of some 100 patients, of whom about 40 had Graves' ophthalmopathy and about 60 had stable Graves' hyperthyroidism. An independent validation cohort of around 20 hyperthyroidism patients and 17 patients who later progressed to ophthalmopathy tested prospective prediction of ophthalmopathy. The 90 to 100 discovery patients were randomly split 7:3 into training and test sets. The study also compared thyroid tissue and blood T-cell repertoires from 5 to 7 Graves' hyperthyroidism patients. After sampling, hyperthyroidism patients received methimazole starting at 30 mg daily, and ophthalmopathy patients received high-dose intravenous methylprednisolone. Libraries were constructed in a second round of multiplex PCR, after which size selection and purification were performed. Libraries were sequenced paired-end with 100 bp reads on an Illumina HiSeq2000. SOAPnuke was used to process the raw data, with reads discarded if the reads contained adapters or uncalled bases, had a mean Phred below 15, or lacked an exact constant-primer or identifier match. High-quality paired reads were merged with COPE v1.2.5, and unique nucleotide sequences were defined as clonotypes. MiTCR v1.1 was used to align clonotypes to the IMGT TRBV, TRBD and TRBJ reference segments. Only V-J combinations with frequency above 0.0001, covering 98% to 99.2% of repertoires, were analysed. A TCS score was defined as the ratio of F50 (clonal expansion) to E x V (chaos), with BLOSUM62-based TCRdist applied between CDR3 peptides within each V-J. Welch's t-statistics and random forest reduced just over 500 V-J features to about 13, which were used in a naive Bayes classifier (R e1071). No statistical method was used to fix the sample size in advance, and group allocation was not hidden from the investigators. TCR Vbeta CDR3 sequencing of 120 to 150 peripheral blood samples (roughly 41 ophthalmopathy, 70 to 85 hyperthyroidism and 17 progressor patients) is reported in the paper.

The clonotype comes from a woman between 40 and 50 years old with Graves disease. Donor details come from another sample of the same person, matched by shared clones. The sequence joins TRBV5-5 to TRBJ2-3; TRBD1 lines up with 11 middle nucleotides. Sequencing used peripheral blood mononuclear cells (PBMCs), obtained at new diagnosis, from a patient treated with antithyroid drugs. This receptor carries the CDR3 CASSSRGQGASTDAQYF. The DNA reads as follows: TGTGCCAGCAGCTCGCGCGGACAGGGGGCGTCCACAGATGCGCAGTATTTT.